These T cell receptor beta chains were read from a single sample in a study of cytomegalovirus exposure and HLA in healthy donors. Profiled with immunoSEQ multiplex PCR; TCRdb holds only in-frame clones, not every one. The sample has 150,000 or so clones; about two thirds are singletons. The specimen sequenced was PBMCs. These TCRs come from a woman in her late teens or twenties in good health and CMV-seronegative. The CDR3 runs from the conserved cysteine through the conserved F or W. The D gene is left open where the match is weak. Expanded clones get a size class; other rows say once, few or many, or leave the size out.

>TRBJ2-5|.|.|TRBV9
TGTGCCAGCAGCGTAGAGGGGATGGCTCCAGGCGGAGAGACCCAGTACTTC
CASSVEGMAPGGETQYF
>TRBJ2-3|few|TRBD2|TRBV11-3
TGTGCCAGCAGCTCGGCGGGACTAAATTCCCCAGATACGCAGTATTTT
CASSSAGLNSPDTQYF
>TRBJ2-4|.|.|TRBV15
TGTGCCACCAGCAGAGAATCCCTAGCCAAAAACATTCAGTACTTC
CATSRESLAKNIQYF
>TRBJ2-7|.|.|TRBV7-9
TGTTCCAGTAGAGCAGGGCCTTCCTACGAGCAGTACTTC
CSSRAGPSYEQYF
>TRBJ1-2|.|.|TRBV6-5
TGTGCCAGCAGTTACGCACAGAGCTACACCTTC
CASSYAQSYTF
>TRBJ2-5|.|.|TRBV10-1
TGCGCCAGCAGTGAAGGAGGGTTGGAGACCCAGTACTTC
CASSEGGLETQYF
>TRBJ2-1|.|.|TRBV29-1
TGCAGCGTTCGGCAGGGCGGTTACAATGAGCAGTTCTTC
CSVRQGGYNEQFF
>TRBJ1-5|.|.|TRBV15
TGTGCCACCAGCAGAGATCGATCCGGGATACTCAATCAGCCCCAGCATTTT
CATSRDRSGILNQPQHF
>TRBJ1-1|.|.|TRBV19
TGTGCCAGTAGCCGAGGCGGAGGGGCTTTCTTT
CASSRGGGAFF
>TRBJ1-4|once|TRBD1|TRBV6-5
TGTGCCAGCAGTTCACGACAGGGTGGTAATGAAAAACTGTTTTTT
CASSSRQGGNEKLFF
>TRBJ1-1|.|TRBD1|TRBV6-5
TGTGCCAGCAGTAGACAGGGTTTGTGGAACACTGAAGCTTTCTTT
CASSRQGLWNTEAFF
>TRBJ1-1|.|TRBD1|TRBV10-3
TGTGCCGCTTCAGGGGGTTTAACTGAAGCTTTCTTT
CAASGGLTEAFF
>TRBJ1-4|.|.|TRBV6-5
TGTGCCAGCAGGACGCTGCAACTAATGAAACTGTTTTTT
CASRTLQLMKLFF
>TRBJ1-1|once|TRBD1|TRBV2
TGTGCCAGCACAACTAGACAGGGCTACACTGAAGCTTTCTTT
CASTTRQGYTEAFF
>TRBJ2-4|.|.|TRBV7-9
TGTGCCAGCAGCTCCCACGGGGAAAACATTCAGTACTTC
CASSSHGENIQYF
>TRBJ1-1|few|.|TRBV5-4
TGTGCCAGCAGCTTCGGCGGGTGGAACACTGAAGCTTTCTTT
CASSFGGWNTEAFF
>TRBJ2-5|.|TRBD2|TRBV9
TGTGCCAGCAGCGAGGGGAGAGTAGCGGGGGAGTGGGAGACCCAGTACTTC
CASSEGRVAGEWETQYF
>TRBJ2-1|.|TRBD2|TRBV5-1
TGCGCCAGCAGCTTGACTAGCGGGGCCTACAATGAGCAGTTCTTC
CASSLTSGAYNEQFF
>TRBJ1-2|.|.|TRBV18
TGTGCCAGCTCACCACTTTACAGTCGTAGTAACTATGGCTACACCTTC
CASSPLYSRSNYGYTF
>TRBJ1-5|.|.|TRBV5-6
TGTGCCAGCACCTCGGGACACAGCAATCAGCCCCAGCATTTT
CASTSGHSNQPQHF
>TRBJ2-1|.|.|TRBV7-2
TGTGCCAGCAGCTTAGATATTGCAGGGGCACACAATGAGCAGTTCTTC
CASSLDIAGAHNEQFF
>TRBJ2-7|.|TRBD1|TRBV6-6
TGTGCCAGCAGTACCGGGACAGGGAGCTCCTACGAGCAGTACTTC
CASSTGTGSSYEQYF